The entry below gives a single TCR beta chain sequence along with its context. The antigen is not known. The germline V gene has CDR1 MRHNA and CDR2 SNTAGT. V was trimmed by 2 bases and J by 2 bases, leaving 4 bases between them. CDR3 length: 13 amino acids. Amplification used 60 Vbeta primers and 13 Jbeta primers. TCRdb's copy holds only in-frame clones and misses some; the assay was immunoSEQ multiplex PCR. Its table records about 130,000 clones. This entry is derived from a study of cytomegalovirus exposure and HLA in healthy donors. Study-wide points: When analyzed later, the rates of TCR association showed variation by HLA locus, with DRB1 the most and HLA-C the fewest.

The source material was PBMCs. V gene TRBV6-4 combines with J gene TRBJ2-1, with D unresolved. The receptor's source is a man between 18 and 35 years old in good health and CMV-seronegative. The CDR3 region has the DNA TGTGCCAGCAGTGACCCCACCTACAATGAGCAGTTCTTC. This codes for CASSDPTYNEQFF.